The T cell receptor (beta chain) described here comes from a study of OX40 agonist ivuxolimab in advanced cancers. Study outcomes and limitations: The study found that CD8+ T cells averaged more expanded clones than CD4+.

The protocol was immunoSEQ multiplex PCR, while the TCRdb copy is restricted to in-frame clones and leaves out a portion. The repertoire consists of over 75,000 clones, with 70% to 90% occurring once and the leading ten covering approximately 1.3%. V lost 6 bases and J lost 3, with 9 bases in between. Germline CDR1 and CDR2: SGDLS and YYNGEE. CDR3 length equals 13 residues. A remark on this clone: Antigen specificity is unknown.

The chain joins TRBV9 to TRBJ2-2, with TRBD1 as a possible D gene (5 bases). This sequence originates from an adult with an advanced solid tumor such as melanoma, head and neck, liver or kidney cancer. Material: CD4+ or CD8+ T cells sorted from blood, obtained in a trial of the OX40 agonist ivuxolimab. CDR3 DNA sequence: TGTGCCAGCAACAGCAGGGACACCGGGGAGCTGTTTTTT. Translating it yields CASNSRDTGELFF.